This is a list of T cell receptor beta chains from one sample in a study of T cell responses to AZD1222 COVID-19 vaccine. The protocol was immunoSEQ multiplex PCR, while the TCRdb copy is restricted to in-frame clones and leaves out a portion. The repertoire consists of roughly 80,000 clones, with around 93% occurring once and the leading ten covering around 8%. Sequenced here: peripheral blood, sampled 28 days after the second AZD1222 dose. Receptor source: an adult who received the AZD1222 COVID-19 vaccine. The CDR3 runs from the conserved cysteine through the conserved F or W. A D gene is named only where the DNA matches it firmly. Size is omitted from some rows. Given values are once, few, many or a class for expanded clones.

v_gene	j_gene	d_gene	abundance	CDR3aa	CDR3nt
TRBV6-5	TRBJ1-3	.	.	CASTRDASSGNTIYF	TGTGCCAGCACCCGGGACGCAAGCTCTGGAAACACCATATATTTT
TRBV5-1	TRBJ2-2	.	.	CASSFEFGELFF	TGCGCCAGCAGCTTCGAATTCGGGGAGCTGTTTTTT
TRBV7-2	TRBJ2-1	.	.	CASSLGRGRYNEQFF	TGTGCCAGCAGCTTGGGCAGGGGAAGATACAATGAGCAGTTCTTC
TRBV5-5	TRBJ2-7	.	.	CASSLSPSRASGEQYF	TGTGCCAGCAGCTTGTCACCTTCCAGGGCGTCGGGAGAGCAGTACTTC
TRBV7-2	TRBJ2-7	.	.	CASSFFFSYEQYF	TGTGCCAGCAGCTTCTTTTTCTCCTACGAGCAGTACTTC
TRBV15	TRBJ2-7	TRBD2	.	CATSSFGTSGSSVYEQYF	TGTGCCACCAGCAGCTTCGGGACTAGCGGGAGTAGTGTCTACGAGCAGTACTTC
TRBV2	TRBJ1-5	.	.	CASSEVGGMQPQHF	TGTGCCAGCAGTGAAGTGGGGGGGATGCAGCCCCAGCATTTT
TRBV10-3	TRBJ2-7	.	.	CAISEPGRGAGDEQYF	TGTGCCATCAGTGAGCCCGGGCGGGGAGCCGGCGACGAGCAGTACTTC
TRBV29-1	TRBJ1-5	.	.	CSVGNSNQPQHF	TGCAGCGTCGGGAATAGCAATCAGCCCCAGCATTTT
TRBV28	TRBJ2-7	TRBD2	.	CASSRTSGRGYEQYF	TGTGCCAGCAGCCGGACTAGCGGGAGAGGCTACGAGCAGTACTTC
TRBV10-3	TRBJ2-6	.	.	CAISSWTVASGANVLTF	TGTGCCATCAGTTCGTGGACAGTGGCCTCTGGGGCCAACGTCCTGACTTTC
TRBV5-5	TRBJ2-7	.	.	CASSLGVRGSRGEQYF	TGTGCCAGCAGCCTGGGGGTAAGGGGGAGCCGGGGCGAGCAGTACTTC
TRBV19	TRBJ1-5	.	.	CASNGGRWGQPQHF	TGTGCCAGTAACGGAGGACGATGGGGTCAGCCCCAGCATTTT
TRBV18	TRBJ2-2	.	.	CASSPPSETTGELFF	TGTGCCAGCTCACCACCTAGCGAGACTACCGGGGAGCTGTTTTTT
TRBV24-1	TRBJ2-1	.	.	CATSDQQVGSVDEQFF	TGTGCCACCAGTGATCAGCAGGTGGGTTCCGTAGATGAGCAGTTCTTC
TRBV11-2	TRBJ2-3	.	.	CASSTTPGTQYF	TGTGCCAGCAGCACTACCCCTGGTACGCAGTATTTT
TRBV14	TRBJ2-5	.	once	CASSQVLAGAETQYF	TGTGCCAGCAGCCAAGTCCTTGCGGGGGCAGAGACCCAGTACTTC
TRBV12-5	TRBJ2-1	.	.	CASGFGDYNEQFF	TGTGCTAGTGGTTTTGGGGACTACAATGAGCAGTTCTTC
TRBV19	TRBJ2-1	TRBD2	.	CASTSTGASGSSRNEQFF	TGTGCCAGTACCTCGACGGGGGCTAGCGGGAGCTCTAGAAATGAGCAGTTCTTC
TRBV24-1	TRBJ2-7	.	few	CATQDTDEQYF	TGTGCCACCCAGGATACGGACGAGCAGTACTTC
TRBV30	TRBJ2-7	TRBD2	.	CAWSPPPRLAVTYEQYF	TGTGCCTGGAGTCCACCACCCAGACTAGCGGTAACCTACGAGCAGTACTTC
TRBV29-1	TRBJ1-2	TRBD1	.	CSVEFRVRDREGYTF	TGCAGCGTTGAATTCAGGGTCCGGGACAGGGAAGGCTACACCTTC
TRBV11-2	TRBJ2-7	.	.	CASSYFDQGSHEQYF	TGTGCCAGCAGCTACTTCGACCAGGGGTCCCACGAGCAGTACTTC
TRBV7-2	TRBJ1-5	TRBD1	.	CASSRQGGNNQPQHF	TGTGCCAGCAGCCGTCAGGGGGGAAACAATCAGCCCCAGCATTTT
TRBV15	TRBJ1-4	.	.	CATSRDPGEKLFF	TGTGCCACCAGCAGAGACCCGGGAGAAAAACTGTTTTTT
TRBV5-1	TRBJ2-2	.	.	CASSLARVDTGELFF	TGCGCCAGCAGCTTGGCCAGGGTGGACACCGGGGAGCTGTTTTTT
TRBV6-2/TRBV6-3	TRBJ1-5	TRBD1	.	CASSPGQGVQPQHF	TGTGCCAGCAGCCCGGGACAGGGGGTTCAGCCCCAGCATTTT
TRBV18	TRBJ1-5	TRBD1	.	CASSPGTGSQPQHF	TGTGCCAGCTCACCAGGGACAGGGTCTCAGCCCCAGCATTTT
TRBV11-2	TRBJ2-7	TRBD2	.	CASSFSRTSFEQYF	TGTGCCAGCAGCTTTTCTCGGACTAGTTTCGAGCAGTACTTC
TRBV24-1	TRBJ1-2	.	.	CATSDFPRDGYTF	TGTGCCACCAGTGATTTTCCGAGGGATGGCTACACCTTC
TRBV27	TRBJ1-6	TRBD1	.	CASGGTATISYNSPLHF	TGTGCCAGCGGGGGGACAGCAACAATCTCCTATAATTCACCCCTCCACTTT
TRBV11-1	TRBJ2-2	TRBD1	.	CASSFRTGPNTGELFF	TGTGCCAGCAGCTTTAGGACAGGACCGAACACCGGGGAGCTGTTTTTT
TRBV6-5	TRBJ1-2	.	.	CASSYSQGNYGYTF	TGTGCCAGCAGTTACTCACAGGGAAACTATGGCTACACCTTC
TRBV7-9	TRBJ2-7	.	.	CASSLDYAEQYF	TGTGCCAGCAGCTTAGACTACGCCGAGCAGTACTTC
TRBV9	TRBJ2-2	TRBD2	.	CASSAPGLAGGGTGELFF	TGTGCCAGCAGCGCCCCGGGACTAGCGGGAGGTGGCACCGGGGAGCTGTTTTTT
TRBV28	TRBJ1-2	.	.	CASSLDTRGYGYTF	TGTGCCAGCAGTTTGGATACCCGGGGCTATGGCTACACCTTC
TRBV12-3/TRBV12-4	TRBJ1-6	.	.	CASKENSNSPLHF	TGTGCCAGTAAGGAGAACAGCAATTCACCCCTCCACTTT
TRBV3-1/TRBV3-2	TRBJ1-2	.	.	CASSPRGYYGYTF	TGTGCCAGCAGCCCCAGGGGCTACTATGGCTACACCTTC
TRBV9	TRBJ2-1	TRBD2	.	CASSVGASGKNEQFF	TGTGCCAGCAGCGTAGGGGCTAGCGGGAAAAATGAGCAGTTCTTC
TRBV1	TRBJ2-5	.	.	CTSSQDCLARHKRRLLETQYF	TGCACCAGCAGCCAAGATTGCCTAGCGCGACACAAGCGCCGATTATTGGAGACCCAGTACTTC
TRBV29-1	TRBJ2-7	TRBD2	.	CSVELSSGSYEQYF	TGCAGCGTTGAACTCTCTAGCGGGAGCTACGAGCAGTACTTC
TRBV6-5	TRBJ2-1	.	.	CASSYSNVLPEQFF	TGTGCCAGCAGTTACTCGAATGTACTTCCAGAGCAGTTCTTC
TRBV15	TRBJ2-1	TRBD2	once	CATSRDQLAGAYNEQFF	TGTGCCACCAGCAGAGACCAACTAGCGGGGGCTTACAATGAGCAGTTCTTC
TRBV24-1	TRBJ2-7	TRBD1	few	CATNLGGQGLYEQYF	TGTGCCACCAACCTAGGGGGACAGGGGTTATACGAGCAGTACTTC
TRBV28	TRBJ2-7	.	medium-sized	CASSPGGVGEQYF	TGTGCCAGCTCCCCTGGGGGAGTAGGCGAGCAGTACTTC
TRBV21-1	TRBJ2-1	.	.	CASSKVPCSGGIF	TGTGCCAGCAGCAAAGTTCCGTGTAGCGGGGGGATCTTC
TRBV28	TRBJ2-3	.	once	CASRLFLGTDTQYF	TGTGCCAGCAGGTTGTTCCTCGGCACAGATACGCAGTATTTT
TRBV7-2	TRBJ1-2	TRBD1	.	CASSPRDRGFGGYTF	TGTGCCAGCAGCCCCCGGGACAGGGGGTTCGGTGGCTACACCTTC